This TCR beta chain was sequenced in a study of T cell repertoires in cytomegalovirus infection. Study-wide context: Through public TCR beta signatures, both CMV infection and matching HLA type were indicated. Study-level findings and limits: CMV-specific TCR beta clonotypes restricted by HLA-C were the ones dominating the ex vivo response.

Germline values: CDR1 SEHNR, CDR2 FQNEAQ (reference sequence). The CDR3 runs 18 residues. The V segment lost 5 bases and the J segment 1 base; nucleotides outside the gene matches: 12. A single record per CDR3 protein comes from TCRdb applying MiXCR to the reads. The data contain 570,000 or so distinct CDR3 sequences, 40% of them singletons. Regarding this clonotype: What it recognizes is unknown.

The TCR was taken from a human donor in good health (CMV status not recorded). Some clones in this sample may be carry-over from other donors' samples. The gene calls are TRBV7-9 and TRBJ1-3; 9 bases fit TRBD1. The sample consisted of cultured PBMCs, taken from culture after CMV antigen stimulation. The CDR3 protein is CASSPEWGQGLSGNTIYF. CDR3 coding DNA: TGTGCCAGCAGCCCCGAATGGGGACAGGGCCTATCTGGAAACACCATATATTTT.